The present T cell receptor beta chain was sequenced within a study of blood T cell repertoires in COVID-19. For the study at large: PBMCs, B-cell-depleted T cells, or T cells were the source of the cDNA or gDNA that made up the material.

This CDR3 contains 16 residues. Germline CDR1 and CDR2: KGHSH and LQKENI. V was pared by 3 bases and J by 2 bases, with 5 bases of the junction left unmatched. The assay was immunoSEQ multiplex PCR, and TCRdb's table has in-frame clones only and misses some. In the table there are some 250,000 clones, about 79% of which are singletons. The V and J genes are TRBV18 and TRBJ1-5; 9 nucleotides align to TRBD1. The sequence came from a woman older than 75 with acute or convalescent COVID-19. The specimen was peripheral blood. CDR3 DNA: TGTGCCAGCTCACCTACAGGGGGCTCGGGCAATCAGCCCCAGCATTTT. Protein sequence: CASSPTGGSGNQPQHF.